In this sample, the clone carrying this T cell receptor beta chain turned up a few times. This record belongs to a study of blood T cells in healthy people across ages. The sample providers were healthy Caucasian people from Russia, aged roughly 6 to 95. CDR1 is MNHEY, CDR2 SMNVEV, per germline (reference sequence). V lost 4 bases to trimming and J lost 6 bases; unmatched junction nucleotides: 5. The CDR3 extends over 14 amino acids. A second PCR of about 7 to 12 cycles used a sample-barcoded 5' primer and a J-beta primer mix. Each CDR3 protein is one row after TCRdb ran MiXCR on the 5' RACE reads. This sample yields 1.5 million to 2 million distinct CDR3 sequences, of which 28% are seen a single time; approximately 7.7% belongs to the top ten.

Sequencing was carried out using blood. The TCR was taken from a woman aged 25 to 45 in good health. The chain recombines TRBV27 with TRBJ2-1, with 8 bases fitting TRBD2. The CDR3 nucleotides are TGTGCCAGCAGTTGGGGACTAGACTCCAATGAGCAGTTCTTC. Its protein is CASSWGLDSNEQFF.